These 16 T cell receptor beta chains share one sample of origin, sequenced in a study of T cell repertoires in cytomegalovirus infection. TCRdb reanalysed the reads using MiXCR and keeps one entry per CDR3 protein. The profile shows roughly 630,000 distinct CDR3 sequences, 20% to 25% of them singletons. The sample was CD8+ T cells from PBMCs. The receptors were gathered from a human donor in good health (CMV status not recorded). Some clones in this sample may be carry-over from other donors' samples.

In the case of this clonotype: This may be a read error: a much more frequent sequence differs by one nucleotide. The chain joins TRBV7-8 to TRBJ2-1; a weak D match, TRBD2 (7 bases). The CDR3 spans 13 residues. Germline loops: CDR1 SGHVS, CDR2 FQNEAQ. CDR3 DNA sequence: TGTGCCAGCAGCTTACCCGGGGGGCAGGAGCAGTGCTTC. Its protein is CASSLPGGQEQCF.

This clonotype was counted at least ten times. This rearrangement joins TRBV19 to TRBJ2-1; D not certain. Looked up from germline, CDR1 is LNHDA and CDR2 is SQIVND (reference sequence). Between the trimmed V and J ends, which lost 4 bases and 3 bases, there was a span of 10 bases. The CDR3 totals 14 residues. The CDR3 sequence is CASSTGFGYNEQFF. CDR3 sequence (DNA): TGTGCCAGTAGTACCGGGTTCGGCTACAATGAGCAGTTCTTC.

The chain carries TRBV5-6 and TRBJ1-2; TRBD1 might be the D (5 bases). This CDR3 contains 17 residues. V lost 4 bases, J lost 5 bases, and 24 bases lay in between. Per the germline V gene, CDR1 is SGHDT and CDR2 is YYEEEE. Here the CDR3 reads CASSPWTRIGGYYGYTF. The CDR3 DNA is TGTGCCAGCAGCCCTTGGACAAGGATAGGCGGGTATTATGGCTACACCTTC.

In its sample, this clonotype was seen a few times. The CDR3 region is CASSQEGVAALVSNQPQHF. The DNA for the CDR3 is TGCGCCAGCAGCCAAGAAGGAGTCGCAGCGCTAGTCAGTAATCAGCCCCAGCATTTT. The rearrangement uses TRBV4-1 and TRBJ1-5; D gene unclear. CDR1 MGHRA and CDR2 YSYEKL come from the germline V gene. V was pared by 0 bases and J by 4 bases, with 22 bases between. The CDR3 totals 19 residues.

A remark on this clonotype: An end of the junction differs from the germline gene, which may be a read error. The genes are TRBV7-6 and TRBJ2-5; 11 bases align to TRBD2. The CDR3 covers 16 residues. Germline V gene data show CDR1 as SGHVS and CDR2 as FNYEAQ. The CDR3 region is CTSSPSLGLAEETQYF. DNA of the CDR3: TGTACCAGCAGCCCGTCTCTGGGACTAGCGGAAGAGACCCAGTACTTC.

The V call is TRBV7-2, the J call TRBJ2-1; possibly TRBD2 for D (6 bases). The CDR3 length is 16 residues. Germline V gene sequence: CDR1 SGHTA, CDR2 FQGNSA. Between the trimmed V and J ends, which lost 1 base and 5 bases, there was a span of 15 bases. The CDR3 DNA reads TGTGCCAGCAGCTTAGAGGTGGTTTGGGGGGACAATGAGCAGTTCTTC. Its protein product is CASSLEVVWGDNEQFF.

This clonotype was seen repeatedly, ten times or more. This sequence joins TRBV7-6 and TRBJ2-5; 10 nucleotides align to TRBD1. The CDR3 contains 16 residues. The V gene end was trimmed by 3 bases and the J gene end by 5 bases; junction bases not matched to a gene: 9. Germline CDR1 and CDR2: SGHVS and FNYEAQ. As DNA, the CDR3 is TGTGCCAGCAGCTTGCGGACAGGGGGTCCTAGGGAGACCCAGTACTTC. Protein: CASSLRTGGPRETQYF. Full variable domain (remainder filled in from reference TRBV7-6 and TRBJ2-5): GAGVSQSPRYKVTKRGQDVALRCDPISGHVSLYWYRQALGQGPEFLTYFNYEAQQDKSGLPNDRFSAERPEGSISTLTIQRTEQRDSAMYRCASSLRTGGPRETQYFGPGTRLLVL.

This clonotype appeared a single time. The chain couples TRBV12-5 to TRBJ1-5; D might be TRBD1 (6 bases). Germline CDR1 and CDR2: LGHNT and FRNRAP. V was pared by 2 bases and J by 4 bases, with 18 bases between. The CDR3 totals 17 residues. The CDR3 DNA sequence: TGTGCTAGTGGTTTGCCCGGGGGCCTCTCTAGGAATCAGCCCCAGCATTTT. Its translation is CASGLPGGLSRNQPQHF.

This clonotype was seen a few times. This chain connects TRBV24-1 to TRBJ2-1, with a weak D call TRBD2 (5 bases). This CDR3 contains 13 residues. CDR1 is KGHDR and CDR2 is SFDVKD in the germline V gene. V gave up 4 bases and J gave up 8 bases, with 11 bases separating them. DNA of the CDR3: TGTGCCACCAGTGACACGGCCGGGGATGAGCAGTTCTTC. This translates into CATSDTAGDEQFF.

Here the CDR3 DNA reads TGTGCCAGCAGCACCCCCCCCGGGACAGGAACCTACGAGCAGTACTTC. Translated: CASSTPPGTGTYEQYF. This chain connects TRBV7-4 to TRBJ2-7; TRBD1 agrees at 8 bases. The CDR3 length is 16 residues. Germline CDR1 reads SGHVT; CDR2 reads SQSDAQ. The J segment lost 2 bases and the V segment lost 5 bases, leaving 11 bases of the junction unmatched.

Only a few counts were recorded for this clonotype. The chain combines TRBV4-1 with TRBJ2-1, with 9 nucleotides matching TRBD2. V lost 1 base and J lost 2; bases outside the gene matches: 3. CDR3 size: 16 residues. Germline CDR1 MGHRA, CDR2 YSYEKL. This CDR3 is CASSQALAGTYNEQFF. The DNA of the CDR3 is TGCGCCAGCAGCCAAGCCCTAGCGGGGACCTACAATGAGCAGTTCTTC.

A few counts support this clonotype. At one of its ends the junction is not consistent with the germline gene, which may arise from a read error. The chain couples TRBV20-1 to TRBJ2-5, with unresolved D. The V gene's germline CDR1 is DFQATT and CDR2 SNEGSKA (reference sequence). The CDR3 sequence is 9 residues long. The CDR3, as DNA: TGCAGTGCTAGATACAGTGGCCCATTC. This gives the protein CSARYSGPF.

The gene calls are TRBV6-5 and TRBJ2-1; 15 bases agree with TRBD2. V shed 1 base, J shed 8 bases, and the junction held 0 bases outside the gene matches. CDR3 length equals 15 residues. Germline CDR1 MNHEY, CDR2 SVGAGI. The CDR3 DNA reads as TGTGCCAGCAGTTACTGGACTAGCGGGGGGGATGAGCAGTTCTTC. It codes for CASSYWTSGGDEQFF.

The chain uses TRBV7-9 and TRBJ2-1, with 7 bases fitting TRBD2. In germline, CDR1 is SEHNR, CDR2 FQNEAQ (reference sequence). The CDR3 spans 14 residues. Germline trimming cut 6 bases from V and 8 bases from J; bases unmatched to any gene: 10. CDR3 sequence (DNA): TGTGCCAGCAGACCCCGGATCGCGGGGGATGAGCAGTTCTTC. Translation: CASRPRIAGDEQFF.

J is TRBJ2-1 and V is TRBV7-9, with D possibly called TRBD1 or TRBD2 (6 bases each). The CDR3 is 17 residues long. Deletions cut 4 bases from V and 5 bases from J, with 21 bases between. Germline CDR1 and CDR2: SEHNR and FQNEAQ (reference sequence). The CDR3 here is CASSSSWGRGGNNEQFF. For the CDR3, the DNA is TGTGCCAGCAGCTCCTCCTGGGGTCGAGGGGGGAACAATGAGCAGTTCTTC.

The V gene is TRBV3-1, the J gene TRBJ1-1; the D is unclear. CDR1 and CDR2 from the germline V gene are LGHDT and YNNKEL (reference sequence). This CDR3 spans 15 amino acids. Trimming left V 1 base short and J 6 bases short, with 15 bases between. In DNA, the CDR3 is TGTGCCAGCAGCCAAGTTGGCCATCCGGACCCTGAAGCTTTCTTT. Translated, it gives CASSQVGHPDPEAFF.